These 26 T cell receptor beta chains were all obtained from the same sample, sequenced in a study of blood T cell repertoires in COVID-19. Here immunoSEQ multiplex PCR was the method, and the copy in TCRdb shows in-frame clones only, minus some. The repertoire includes nearly 90,000 clones, 75% to 90% of them detected once, and 11% sits in the top ten. The sequencing sample was made of peripheral blood. The source of these receptors is a man older than 75 with acute or convalescent COVID-19.

V gene TRBV7-2 combines with J gene TRBJ2-2; TRBD2 matches 11 bases. This CDR3 contains 16 residues. The germline V gene has CDR1 SGHTA and CDR2 FQGNSA. The trim removed 5 bases at V and 2 bases at J, leaving 4 bases unmatched. The CDR3 protein is CASSTRLAGNTGELFF. CDR3 bases: TGTGCCAGCAGCACGAGACTAGCGGGAAACACCGGGGAGCTGTTTTTT.

This clone has just a few counts. The gene calls are TRBV7-9 and TRBJ1-5; D uncertain. CDR3 size: 13 residues. V shed 1 base and J shed 7 bases, with 8 bases lying between them. Per the germline V gene, CDR1 is SEHNR and CDR2 is FQNEAQ (reference sequence). CDR3 DNA: TGTGCCAGCAGCTTAGGTGCGGCCCAGCCCCAGCATTTT. It is translated as CASSLGAAQPQHF.

The V call is TRBV14, the J call TRBJ1-2; 7 nucleotides agree with TRBD1. This CDR3 contains 14 residues. Germline CDR1 reads SGHDN; CDR2 reads FVKESK. The J segment lost 2 bases and the V segment lost 6 bases, leaving 6 bases of the junction unmatched. CDR3 in amino acids: CASSRTGANYGYTF. The CDR3 DNA follows: TGTGCCAGCAGTCGGACAGGCGCCAACTATGGCTACACCTTC.

The chain carries TRBV6-5 and TRBJ1-2, with D unresolved. The CDR3 totals 14 residues. V was cut by 2 bases and J by 9 bases, with 16 bases left in between. CDR1 and CDR2 from the germline V gene are MNHEY and SVGAGI. The CDR3 protein is CASSYVAGSSRYTF. The CDR3 nucleotides are TGTGCCAGCAGTTACGTGGCAGGCTCCAGCCGCTACACCTTC.

The genes are TRBV6-1 and TRBJ1-6; 7 bases align to TRBD1. CDR3 size: 15 residues. CDR1 is MNHNS, CDR2 SASEGT, per germline. Losses at the gene ends were 3 bases for V and 7 bases for J; bases not matched to a gene: 6. This chain's CDR3 is CASSDWTGANSPLHF. The DNA for the CDR3 is TGTGCCAGCAGTGATTGGACAGGCGCGAATTCACCCCTCCACTTT.

CDR3 loop: CASSPSLAGGPNEQFF. As DNA, the CDR3 is TGTGCCAGCAGCCCCTCATTAGCGGGAGGGCCTAATGAGCAGTTCTTC. The chain joins TRBV7-2 to TRBJ2-1; 11 bases match TRBD2. CDR3 size: 16 residues. Trimming at V came to 5 bases and at J to 7 bases, leaving 10 bases not matched to a gene. Germline CDR1 is SGHTA and CDR2 is FQGNSA. The variable domain in full, with the rest retrieved from reference TRBV7-2 and TRBJ2-1, is GAGVSQSPSNKVTEKGKDVELRCDPISGHTALYWYRQSLGQGLEFLIYFQGNSAPDKSGLPSDRFSAERTGGSVSTLTIQRTQQEDSAVYLCASSPSLAGGPNEQFFGPGTRLTVL.

In this sample, this clone turned up once. The gene calls are TRBV18 and TRBJ1-4; 7 nucleotides align to TRBD1. Trimming at V came to 5 bases and at J to 4 bases, leaving 4 bases not matched to a gene. This CDR3 is 14 amino acids long. CDR1 is KGHSH, CDR2 LQKENI, per germline. The CDR3 DNA reads as TGTGCCAGCTCAGGACAGGACCTTAATGAAAAACTGTTTTTT. Its protein is CASSGQDLNEKLFF.

The chain is built from TRBV18 and TRBJ1-2; D call uncertain. The germline gives CDR1 KGHSH, CDR2 LQKENI. This CDR3 has 15 amino acids. V lost 3 bases, J lost 4 bases, and 15 bases lay in between. CDR3 sequence (DNA): TGTGCCAGCTCACCCCGGGAAGGGAGGCCCTATGGCTACACCTTC. Translated: CASSPREGRPYGYTF.

V is TRBV9 and J is TRBJ1-2; D gene unclear. CDR1 is SGDLS, CDR2 YYNGEE, per germline. This CDR3 contains 14 residues. V lost 0 bases, J lost 2 bases, and 8 bases lay in between. The CDR3 region has the DNA TGTGCCAGCAGCGTAGGGGCAGAAAACTATGGCTACACCTTC. Encoded protein: CASSVGAENYGYTF. The full variable domain, with the rest looked up from reference TRBV9 and TRBJ1-2, is DSGVTQTPKHLITATGQRVTLRCSPRSGDLSVYWYQQSLDQGLQFLIQYYNGEERAKGNILERFSAQQFPDLHSELNLSSLELGDSALYFCASSVGAENYGYTFGSGTRLTVV.

The CDR3 region is CASSLATSGNTGELFF. The CDR3 bases are TGCGCCAGCAGCTTGGCGACTAGCGGGAACACCGGGGAGCTGTTTTTT. The rearrangement links TRBV5-1 to TRBJ2-2; 9 bases fit TRBD2. This CDR3 has 16 amino acids. Germline CDR1 is SGHRS and CDR2 is YFSETQ. V lost 0 bases, J lost 1 base, and 1 base stayed unmatched.

This clone occurred a few times. The chain joins TRBV19 to TRBJ1-1; 10 bases match TRBD1. The V segment lost 4 bases and the J segment 4 bases; nucleotides outside the gene matches: 6. This CDR3 is 15 amino acids long. In germline, CDR1 is LNHDA, CDR2 SQIVND (reference sequence). The CDR3: CASSTGQGVSTEAFF. DNA for the CDR3: TGTGCCAGTAGTACAGGACAGGGGGTAAGCACTGAAGCTTTCTTT.

The genes are TRBV2 and TRBJ2-7; 10 bases line up with TRBD1. J lost 5 bases, V lost 6 bases, and 7 bases had no gene match. The CDR3 consists of 14 residues. In germline, CDR1 is SNHLY, CDR2 FYNNEI. The CDR3 region is CASRGGTGVHEQYF. Written as DNA, the CDR3 is TGTGCCAGCAGAGGGGGGACAGGGGTCCACGAGCAGTACTTC. Looking up the rest from reference TRBV2 and TRBJ2-7 gives the full variable domain: EPEVTQTPSHQVTQMGQEVILRCVPISNHLYFYWYRQILGQKVEFLVSFYNNEISEKSEIFDDQFSVERPDGSNFTLKIRSTKLEDSAMYFCASRGGTGVHEQYFGPGTRLTVT.

J is TRBJ1-2 and V is TRBV2; tentative D call: TRBD1 (5 bases). V dropped 6 bases and J dropped 8 bases, with 19 bases sitting between them. Germline loops: CDR1 SNHLY, CDR2 FYNNEI. The CDR3 has 14 amino acids. Here the CDR3 reads CASSPSMSGKGYTF. In DNA form, the CDR3 reads TGTGCCAGCAGCCCCTCTATGTCAGGGAAGGGCTACACCTTC. The full variable domain, completed using reference TRBV2 and TRBJ1-2, is EPEVTQTPSHQVTQMGQEVILRCVPISNHLYFYWYRQILGQKVEFLVSFYNNEISEKSEIFDDQFSVERPDGSNFTLKIRSTKLEDSAMYFCASSPSMSGKGYTFGSGTRLTVV.

The chain employs TRBV19 and TRBJ1-2; 7 positions agree with TRBD1. CDR3 length: 14 residues. V dropped 5 bases and J dropped 6; count of bases not matched to a gene: 9. From germline, CDR1 is LNHDA and CDR2 SQIVND (reference sequence). The CDR3 bases are TGTGCCAGTAGTTCCAACGACAGGGTCCATGGCTACACCTTC. Residues: CASSSNDRVHGYTF. Full variable domain (missing parts from reference TRBV19 and TRBJ1-2): DGGITQSPKYLFRKEGQNVTLSCEQNLNHDAMYWYRQDPGQGLRLIYYSQIVNDFQKGDIAEGYSVSREKKESFPLTVTSAQKNPTAFYLCASSSNDRVHGYTFGSGTRLTVV.

This clone was detected only a few times. The chain combines TRBV19 with TRBJ1-1, with D unresolved. CDR3 length: 13 amino acids. Germline CDR1 LNHDA, CDR2 SQIVND (reference sequence). V was pared by 7 bases and J by 1 base, with 10 bases between. DNA of the CDR3: TGTGCCAGTAACATTGGGCAGAACACTGAAGCTTTCTTT. Protein: CASNIGQNTEAFF. Drawing the rest from reference TRBV19 and TRBJ1-1, the complete variable domain is DGGITQSPKYLFRKEGQNVTLSCEQNLNHDAMYWYRQDPGQGLRLIYYSQIVNDFQKGDIAEGYSVSREKKESFPLTVTSAQKNPTAFYLCASNIGQNTEAFFGQGTRLTVV.

V usage is TRBV29-1 and J usage is TRBJ2-7; D ambiguous. CDR3 size: 11 residues. Germline CDR1 SQVTM, CDR2 ANQGSEA. V was cut by 4 bases and J by 8 bases, with 12 bases left in between. The CDR3 sequence: CSVGVTEKQYF. The CDR3, as DNA: TGCAGCGTTGGCGTTACCGAGAAGCAGTACTTC.

The gene calls are TRBV6-2 or TRBV6-3 and TRBJ2-7; 10 bases fit TRBD2. The germline V gene has CDR1 MNHEY and CDR2 SVGEGT. The CDR3 is made up of 14 amino acids. Trimming removed 5 bases from V and 4 bases from J; junction bases left unmatched: 5. The CDR3 is CASSASGGSYEQYF. In DNA, the CDR3 is TGTGCCAGCAGTGCTAGCGGGGGATCGTACGAGCAGTACTTC.

The chain has TRBV2 and TRBJ2-1; 11 bases align to TRBD2. The CDR3 is 15 residues long. The V gene end was trimmed by 6 bases and the J gene end by 2 bases; junction bases not matched to a gene: 3. CDR1 SNHLY and CDR2 FYNNEI come from the germline V gene. CDR3 protein: CASRASGGTYNEQFF. The CDR3 DNA sequence: TGTGCCAGCAGAGCTAGCGGGGGGACCTACAATGAGCAGTTCTTC.

The V and J genes are TRBV19 and TRBJ1-2, with D unresolved. Per the germline V gene, CDR1 is LNHDA and CDR2 is SQIVND (reference sequence). The CDR3 spans 15 residues. V dropped 0 bases and J dropped 8 bases, with 16 bases sitting between them. CDR3 residues: CASSIEGRSERGYTF. Written as DNA, the CDR3 is TGTGCCAGTAGTATAGAGGGCAGGTCTGAAAGGGGCTACACCTTC.

This clone came up a few times. The V gene is TRBV5-1, the J gene TRBJ1-4; no reliable D call. CDR3 length equals 13 residues. Trimming pared 4 bases from V and 4 bases from J, leaving 8 bases between. The germline V gene has CDR1 SGHRS and CDR2 YFSETQ. CDR3 protein: CASSPQYNEKLFF. The CDR3 coding sequence is TGCGCCAGCAGCCCCCAGTATAATGAAAAACTGTTTTTT. The whole variable domain, remainder taken from reference TRBV5-1 and TRBJ1-4, is KAGVTQTPRYLIKTRGQQVTLSCSPISGHRSVSWYQQTPGQGLQFLFEYFSETQRNKGNFPGRFSGRQFSNSRSEMNVSTLELGDSALYLCASSPQYNEKLFFGSGTQLSVL.

This sequence joins TRBV28 and TRBJ1-2; TRBD1 agrees at 7 bases. The germline CDR1 and CDR2 sequences are MDHEN and SYDVKM. The CDR3 runs to 16 residues. With V trimmed by 0 bases and J by 8 bases, 12 bases remained unmatched. CDR3 sequence: CASSLWSRGLGRGYTF. CDR3 bases: TGTGCCAGCAGTTTATGGTCTAGGGGGCTAGGACGCGGCTACACCTTC.

In the case of this clone: The identical CDR3 is also encoded by other nucleotide sequences in the sample. The chain has TRBV24-1 and TRBJ2-2, with a tentative D call TRBD1 (6 bases). V was trimmed by 3 bases and J by 5 bases, leaving 6 bases between them. Germline V gene sequence: CDR1 KGHDR, CDR2 SFDVKD. The CDR3 contains 13 residues. The CDR3 sequence: CATSDQGTGELFF. The CDR3 nucleotides read TGTGCCACCAGTGATCAGGGGACCGGGGAGCTGTTTTTT.

V gene TRBV9 combines with J gene TRBJ2-7; D is unclear. The V end was cut by 1 base, the J end by 5 bases, with 16 bases between. The germline V gene encodes CDR1 SGDLS and CDR2 YYNGEE. CDR3 size: 15 residues. DNA of the CDR3: TGTGCCAGCAGCGTATCGTCATGGTCCCCTAACGAGCAGTACTTC. As protein: CASSVSSWSPNEQYF.

The chain uses TRBV3-1 (or the pseudogene TRBV3-2) and TRBJ1-1; a possible D gene is TRBD1 (5 bases). With 6 bases removed from V and 1 base from J, the gap between germline ends came to 12 bases. The V gene's germline CDR1 is LGHDT and CDR2 YNNKEL (reference sequence). The CDR3 consists of 14 residues. The chain's CDR3 is CASSHLQANTEAFF. CDR3 nucleotides: TGTGCCAGCAGTCACTTACAGGCGAACACTGAAGCTTTCTTT.

The chain uses TRBV27 and TRBJ2-3; TRBD1 matches at 12 bases. V shed 3 bases and J 6 bases; nucleotides not matched to a gene: 16. The CDR3 consists of 19 residues. In germline, CDR1 is MNHEY, CDR2 SMNVEV (reference sequence). CDR3 sequence reads: CASSFQPTGQGAFSDTQYF. In DNA, the CDR3 is TGTGCCAGCAGTTTCCAACCAACGGGACAGGGGGCTTTTTCGGATACGCAGTATTTT.

The genes are TRBV11-2 and TRBJ2-7; 9 bases line up with TRBD2. Germline-derived CDR1 and CDR2 are SGHAT and FQNNGV. The CDR3 consists of 14 residues. Trimming cost V 1 base and J 2 bases; bases outside gene matches: 0. Here the CDR3 reads CASSLGLAAYEQYF. The DNA for the CDR3 is TGTGCCAGCAGCTTAGGACTAGCGGCCTACGAGCAGTACTTC.